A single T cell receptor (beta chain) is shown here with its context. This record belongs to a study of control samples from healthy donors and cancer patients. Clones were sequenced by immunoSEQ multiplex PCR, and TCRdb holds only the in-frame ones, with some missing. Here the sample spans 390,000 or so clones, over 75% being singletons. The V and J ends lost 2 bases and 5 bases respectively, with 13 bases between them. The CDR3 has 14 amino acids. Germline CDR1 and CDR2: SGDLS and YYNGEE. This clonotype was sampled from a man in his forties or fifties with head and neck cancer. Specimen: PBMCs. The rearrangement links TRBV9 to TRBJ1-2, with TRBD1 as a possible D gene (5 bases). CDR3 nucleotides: TGTGCCAGCAGCGTCCAAAGGGGCGGATATGGCTACACCTTC. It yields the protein CASSVQRGGYGYTF.